The 20 T cell receptor beta chains below all came from one sample that was sequenced in a study of early T cells in non-severe SARS-CoV-2 infection. TCRdb reprocessed the 5' RACE reads via MiXCR and lists one record per CDR3 protein. Of 74,000 or so distinct CDR3 sequences in the sample, roughly 11% were seen once. Sample: whole blood. These receptors all come from an adult who was a healthcare worker with PCR-confirmed SARS-CoV-2 infection or an uninfected control (not recorded which).

This clonotype was observed a few times. The gene calls are TRBV5-4 and TRBJ2-7; TRBD1 agrees at 10 bases. Germline V gene sequence: CDR1 SGHNT, CDR2 YYREEE (reference sequence). CDR3 length: 14 amino acids. The V gene end was trimmed by 3 bases and the J gene end by 2 bases; junction bases not matched to a gene: 2. The DNA of the CDR3 is TGTGCCAGCAGCTCGGGACAGGGGACCTACGAGCAGTACTTC. This gives the protein CASSSGQGTYEQYF.

This clonotype came up many times. This chain joins TRBV12-3 or TRBV12-4 and TRBJ2-3, with TRBD1 identical over 8 bases. With 10 bases clipped from V and 5 bases from J, the junction kept 5 bases outside the gene matches. The CDR3 contains 12 residues. As DNA, the CDR3 is TGTGCCACGGACAGGGTGGGAGATACGCAGTATTTT. This sequence encodes CATDRVGDTQYF.

There are many counts of this clonotype. V usage is TRBV28 and J usage is TRBJ2-2, with 7 bases that match TRBD2. CDR1 and CDR2 from the germline V gene are MDHEN and SYDVKM. The CDR3 loop spans 15 amino acids. The V segment lost 6 bases and the J segment 5 bases; nucleotides outside the gene matches: 9. CDR3: CASSRGGSETGELFF. The DNA for the CDR3 is TGTGCCAGCAGCCGCGGCGGGAGTGAAACCGGGGAGCTGTTTTTT.

There are many counts of this clonotype. This rearrangement joins TRBV5-1 to TRBJ1-4; maybe TRBD1 (5 bases). Germline lookup yields CDR1 SGHRS and CDR2 YFSETQ. The CDR3 is 14 residues long. Between the trimmed V and J ends, which lost 1 base and 4 bases, there was a span of 8 bases. The CDR3 sequence: CASSLMRGNEKLFF. The CDR3 DNA is TGCGCCAGCAGCTTGATGAGGGGTAATGAAAAACTGTTTTTT.

As to this clonotype: One end of the junction does not line up with germline, which may come from a read error. This chain connects TRBV5-1 to TRBJ2-1; D ambiguous. Germline V gives CDR1 SGHRS, CDR2 YFSETQ. The CDR3 is made up of 11 amino acids. The DNA for the CDR3 is TGCGTCAGCAGCGCCTTTTATGAGCAGTTCTTC. Protein sequence: CVSSAFYEQFF.

This clonotype was counted ten times or more. J is TRBJ1-1 and V is TRBV6-2 or TRBV6-3; maybe TRBD1 (5 bases). This CDR3 has 15 residues. Germline-derived CDR1 and CDR2 are MNHEY and SVGEGT. The V gene lost 6 bases and the J gene lost 4 bases, with 18 bases spanning the gap. The CDR3 DNA reads TGTGCCAGCAGGACACAGGCAGGGAGGGGCACTGAAGCTTTCTTT. It encodes CASRTQAGRGTEAFF.

Ten or more counts support this clonotype. The chain recombines TRBV2 with TRBJ2-5; possible D gene TRBD2, 5 bases. V was cut by 5 bases and J by 5 bases, with 12 bases left in between. From germline, CDR1 is SNHLY and CDR2 FYNNEI. This CDR3 is built from 13 residues. The CDR3 loop reads CASSLGLGETQYF. CDR3 nucleotides: TGTGCCAGCAGTCTCGGACTGGGGGAGACCCAGTACTTC. Filled out from reference TRBV2 and TRBJ2-5, the complete variable domain reads EPEVTQTPSHQVTQMGQEVILRCVPISNHLYFYWYRQILGQKVEFLVSFYNNEISEKSEIFDDQFSVERPDGSNFTLKIRSTKLEDSAMYFCASSLGLGETQYFGPGTRLLVL.

This clonotype appeared a few times. This chain links TRBV6-2 or TRBV6-3 with TRBJ2-5, with 12 positions matching TRBD2. V gave up 2 bases and J gave up 4 bases; unmatched junction bases: 5. The CDR3 is 16 amino acids. Germline-derived CDR1 and CDR2 are MNHEY and SVGEGT. The CDR3 loop reads CASSYGKTSGGETQYF. In nucleotides, the CDR3 is TGTGCCAGCAGTTACGGGAAGACTAGCGGGGGAGAGACCCAGTACTTC.

This clonotype was seen ten or more times. The chain joins TRBV27 to TRBJ2-7; 7 bases are a match to TRBD1. V shed 7 bases and J 2 bases; nucleotides not matched to a gene: 17. The CDR3 has 17 residues. Germline V gives CDR1 MNHEY, CDR2 SMNVEV (reference sequence). The CDR3 sequence: CASTLSAVGQEAYEQYF. DNA of the CDR3: TGTGCCAGCACCCTGTCCGCCGTAGGACAGGAGGCCTACGAGCAGTACTTC.

The rearrangement links TRBV5-1 to TRBJ1-2; 7 bases line up with TRBD1. With V trimmed by 1 base and J by 7 bases, 13 bases remained unmatched. This CDR3 contains 16 residues. Per germline, CDR1 SGHRS and CDR2 YFSETQ. CDR3 amino acids: CASSLRTGTADLGYTF. Here the CDR3 DNA reads TGCGCCAGCAGCTTGCGGACAGGAACCGCGGATCTTGGCTACACCTTC. The variable domain in full, with the rest retrieved from reference TRBV5-1 and TRBJ1-2, is KAGVTQTPRYLIKTRGQQVTLSCSPISGHRSVSWYQQTPGQGLQFLFEYFSETQRNKGNFPGRFSGRQFSNSRSEMNVSTLELGDSALYLCASSLRTGTADLGYTFGSGTRLTVV.

This chain uses TRBV12-3 or TRBV12-4 with TRBJ1-2; TRBD1 agrees at 7 bases. The CDR3 is 13 residues long. J gave up 3 bases and V 4 bases, and 2 bases lay outside the gene matches. The CDR3 coding sequence is TGTGCCAGCAGTTATGGACAGGACTATGGCTACACCTTC. Its protein is CASSYGQDYGYTF.

The table lists this clonotype with many counts. The V and J genes are TRBV30 and TRBJ2-7; no reliable D call. The germline CDR1 and CDR2 sequences are GTSNPN and SVGIG (reference sequence). This CDR3 is built from 16 residues. Trimming shortened V by 2 bases and J by 0 bases, and 17 bases separated the two germline ends. In DNA, the CDR3 is TGTGCCTGGAGTCCCCTCGGTCCACTTAGCTCCTACGAGCAGTACTTC. Its protein product is CAWSPLGPLSSYEQYF.

The CDR3 sequence is CASRGGTGELFF. DNA of the CDR3: TGTGCCAGCAGGGGGGGCACCGGGGAGCTGTTTTTT. The gene calls are TRBV7-6 and TRBJ2-2; weak D call: TRBD2 (6 bases). Germline lookup yields CDR1 SGHVS and CDR2 FNYEAQ. This CDR3 has 12 amino acids. V gave up 6 bases and J gave up 4 bases, with 6 bases separating them.

In this sample, this clonotype turned up a few times. The chain uses TRBV12-3 or TRBV12-4 and TRBJ2-7, with D possibly matching TRBD2 (5 bases). The CDR3 sequence is 13 residues long. V dropped 6 bases and J dropped 4 bases, with 13 bases sitting between them. In DNA, the CDR3 is TGTGCCAGCAGCCGCCGGACTGGGTACGAGCAGTACTTC. Translated, it gives CASSRRTGYEQYF.

This clonotype was recorded many times. The gene calls are TRBV6-6 and TRBJ2-1, with D possibly being TRBD2 (6 bases). This CDR3 is 17 amino acids long. Per germline, CDR1 MNHNY and CDR2 SVGAGI (reference sequence). Deletions cut 0 bases from V and 4 bases from J, with 16 bases between. The CDR3 coding sequence is TGTGCCAGCAGTTACTCGAGACGGGGGATTAATTACAATGAGCAGTTCTTC. This encodes CASSYSRRGINYNEQFF.

There are a few counts of this clonotype. The rearrangement uses TRBV7-9 and TRBJ2-4, with no clear D. CDR1 and CDR2 (germline): SEHNR, FQNEAQ (reference sequence). The length of the CDR3 is 14 residues. The V end was cut by 4 bases, the J end by 6 bases, with 13 bases between. The DNA for the CDR3 is TGTGCCAGCAGCTCGGATTCGGGTGGAAACATTCAGTACTTC. Translating gives CASSSDSGGNIQYF.

This clonotype was seen repeatedly, ten times or more. The rearrangement links TRBV30 to TRBJ2-7; no clear D. Germline assignment: CDR1 GTSNPN and CDR2 SVGIG (reference sequence). CDR3 length: 12 residues. Trimming removed 4 bases from V and 6 bases from J, with 13 bases in between. The CDR3 DNA is TGTGCCTGGACTGGGATGAACGGCGAGCAGTACTTC. It is translated as CAWTGMNGEQYF.

Many counts were recorded for this clonotype. The rearrangement joins TRBV4-2 to TRBJ2-3; TRBD2 might be the D (6 bases). Trimming shortened V by 6 bases and J by 4 bases, and 11 bases separated the two germline ends. CDR3 length: 13 amino acids. From germline, CDR1 is LGHNA and CDR2 YNFKEQ. CDR3 in DNA: TGTGCCAGCAGGCAGACTAGTGCAGATACGCAGTATTTT. It yields the protein CASRQTSADTQYF.

This clonotype was seen at least ten times. This sequence joins TRBV7-2 and TRBJ2-3; no firm D call. There are 12 residues in the CDR3. The germline V and J ends were trimmed by 3 bases and 5 bases, with 6 bases remaining between them. CDR1 and CDR2 from the germline V gene are SGHTA and FQGNSA. The chain's CDR3 is CASSFSRDTQYF. Here the CDR3 DNA reads TGTGCCAGCAGCTTTTCTAGAGATACGCAGTATTTT.

This clonotype has a handful of counts. The DNA of the CDR3 is TGTGCCAGCAGCGTTGACTGGTCGGGGGGATATACGCAGTATTTT. This codes for CASSVDWSGGYTQYF. V and J are TRBV9 and TRBJ2-3, with 7 nucleotides matching TRBD2. The CDR3 is 15 residues long. J gave up 7 bases and V 2 bases, and 10 bases lay outside the gene matches. CDR1 is SGDLS, CDR2 YYNGEE, per germline.